Below, 17 T cell receptor beta chains from the same sample are listed, as sequenced in a study of Tregs in tolerant kidney transplant recipients (dated by TCRdb to the late 2010s). The method was the immunoSEQ multiplex PCR assay. TCRdb retrieved this table from immuneACCESS and kept in-frame rearrangements only. Not all clones are present; in checked studies, unresolved V genes account for under half, and no reason is known for the remainder. This sample holds some 70,000 clones; less than 90% were observed only once. The ten most abundant clones make up about 4.5% of the sample. Specimen: CD4+ T cells from blood. These receptors all stem from a human donor in good health.

The rearrangement joins TRBV13 to TRBJ2-3, with D possibly TRBD2 on 5 matching bases. The CDR3 is 15 residues long. Trimming left V 2 bases short and J 5 bases short, with 14 bases between. Per germline, CDR1 PRHDT and CDR2 FYEKMQ (reference sequence). CDR3 amino acids: CASSLKQLVQDTQYF. In DNA, the CDR3 is TGTGCCAGCAGCTTAAAGCAACTAGTCCAAGATACGCAGTATTTT.

The rearrangement uses TRBV5-1 and TRBJ2-2; D unclear. Germline V lookup: CDR1 SGHRS, CDR2 YFSETQ. Trimming cost V 0 bases and J 8 bases, with 11 bases left between them. The CDR3 runs to 14 residues. CDR3 nucleotide sequence: TGCGCCAGCAGCTTGGACCCGTCCGGGGGGGAGCTGTTTTTT. Its protein product is CASSLDPSGGELFF.

The chain combines TRBV29-1 with TRBJ2-3; D unresolved. Germline CDR1 SQVTM, CDR2 ANQGSEA. The V gene lost 6 bases and the J gene lost 2 bases, with 12 bases spanning the gap. The CDR3 extends over 13 amino acids. CDR3 coding DNA: TGCAGCGTCACAATGGACCTCACAGATACGCAGTATTTT. It encodes CSVTMDLTDTQYF.

The chain uses TRBV27 and TRBJ2-1; 10 bases agree with TRBD2. The junction had 11 bases not matched to a gene; V was cut back by 2 bases and J by 10 bases. The CDR3 contains 16 residues. Per germline, CDR1 MNHEY and CDR2 SMNVEV (reference sequence). Here the CDR3 reads CASSLVSGRGRVEQFF. The DNA of the CDR3 is TGTGCCAGCAGTTTAGTGAGCGGGAGGGGGCGGGTGGAGCAGTTCTTC.

By sample fraction, this clone is medium-sized (0.01 to 0.1%). The chain has TRBV18 and TRBJ1-1; possible D gene TRBD1, 5 bases. With 1 base removed from V and 11 bases from J, the gap between germline ends came to 14 bases. Germline CDR1 and CDR2: KGHSH and LQKENI. This CDR3 contains 13 residues. The CDR3 loop reads CASSPLRDEMAFF. CDR3 DNA sequence: TGTGCCAGCTCACCACTCAGGGATGAAATGGCTTTCTTT.

The V call is TRBV7-2, the J call TRBJ1-2; no firm D call. The V gene's germline CDR1 is SGHTA and CDR2 FQGNSA. Trimming removed 3 bases at V and 3 bases at J, with 14 bases between. This CDR3 is 15 amino acids long. The CDR3 sequence: CASSFSGRLDYGYTF. The DNA for the CDR3 is TGTGCCAGCAGCTTCAGCGGCAGGCTGGACTATGGCTACACCTTC.

The rearrangement joins TRBV7-3 to TRBJ2-2; 8 bases line up with TRBD1. CDR1 is SGHTA and CDR2 is FQGTGA in the germline V gene. This CDR3 comprises 17 residues. Losses at the gene ends were 1 base for V and 4 bases for J; bases not matched to a gene: 8. The CDR3 region is CASSLNRQGATTGELFF. The DNA for the CDR3 is TGTGCCAGCAGCTTAAATCGCCAGGGGGCGACCACCGGGGAGCTGTTTTTT.

The rearrangement uses TRBV25-1 and TRBJ2-3; D unclear. In germline, CDR1 is MGHDK, CDR2 SYGVNS. The CDR3 extends over 10 amino acids. The germline V and J ends were trimmed by 6 bases and 2 bases, with 0 bases remaining between them. The CDR3 DNA sequence: TGTGCCAGCAGCACAGATACGCAGTATTTT. It encodes CASSTDTQYF.

This chain connects TRBV29-1 to TRBJ2-7, with TRBD2 identical over 9 bases. V lost 2 bases to trimming and J lost 9 bases; unmatched junction nucleotides: 14. The CDR3 is made up of 15 amino acids. Germline loops: CDR1 SQVTM, CDR2 ANQGSEA. CDR3 DNA: TGCAGCGTTGAATCTCCCCGCGGGAGGGCTTCTGGGCAGTACTTC. It is translated as CSVESPRGRASGQYF.

Only one count was recorded for this clone. The chain employs TRBV11-3 and TRBJ2-7; no clear D gene. Germline values: CDR1 SGHNT, CDR2 YENEEA. Trimming shortened V by 4 bases and J by 0 bases, and 13 bases separated the two germline ends. CDR3 size: 15 residues. The CDR3 DNA reads as TGTGCCAGCAGCTACCGACCTGAGTCCTCCTACGAGCAGTACTTC. Protein sequence: CASSYRPESSYEQYF.

This clone appeared a single time. The chain is built from TRBV5-4 and TRBJ1-2; unclear D gene. The CDR3 consists of 11 residues. The ends were cut back, 0 bases at V and 3 bases at J, with 0 bases in the middle. Germline V gene data show CDR1 as SGHNT and CDR2 as YYREEE (reference sequence). CDR3 sequence reads: CASSLDYGYTF. CDR3 nucleotide sequence: TGTGCCAGCAGCTTGGACTATGGCTACACCTTC.

This clone is a singleton in its sample. Different DNA sequences within this sample yield the same CDR3. J is TRBJ1-1 and V is TRBV4-3; D unresolved. From germline, CDR1 is LGHNA and CDR2 YSLEER. V gave up 1 base and J gave up 1 base, with 4 bases separating them. CDR3 length equals 13 residues. The CDR3 reads CASSQAGNTEAFF. As DNA, the CDR3 is TGCGCCAGCAGCCAAGCAGGGAACACTGAAGCTTTCTTT.

J is TRBJ2-1 and V is TRBV6-4; the D gene is possibly TRBD2 (6 bases). Between the trimmed V and J ends, which lost 7 bases and 10 bases, there was a span of 20 bases. The CDR3 length is 14 residues. Germline CDR1 MRHNA, CDR2 SNTAGT. The CDR3 here is CASTSFRGTREQFF. CDR3 DNA sequence: TGTGCCAGCACCTCCTTTCGGGGGACGAGGGAGCAGTTCTTC.

The chain uses TRBV14 and TRBJ2-6; D call uncertain. CDR3 length: 24 residues. The germline V gene has CDR1 SGHDN and CDR2 FVKESK. V was shortened by 0 bases and J by 0 bases, with 30 bases between the two germline ends. The CDR3 bases are TGTGCCAGCAGCCAAGATGTAAGGGTCCTTTACCATGTCGGGCGAAACTCTGGGGCCAACGTCCTGACTTTC. Its protein product is CASSQDVRVLYHVGRNSGANVLTF.

This chain connects TRBV5-1 to TRBJ2-4; 8 positions match TRBD2. CDR1 and CDR2 from the germline V gene are SGHRS and YFSETQ. CDR3 length: 13 residues. The V and J ends lost 0 bases and 10 bases, in that order; junction bases with no gene match: 3. CDR3 bases: TGCGCCAGCAGCTTGGAGGCTAGCGGGATTCAGTACTTC. Protein sequence: CASSLEASGIQYF.

In this sample, this clone turned up once. The chain couples TRBV5-1 to TRBJ1-1; D is uncertain. V was clipped by 7 bases and J by 1 base, with 11 bases between them. Germline CDR1 SGHRS, CDR2 YFSETQ. The CDR3 loop spans 13 amino acids. The CDR3 here is CASHWTGNTEAFF. In DNA, the CDR3 is TGCGCCAGCCACTGGACGGGGAACACTGAAGCTTTCTTT.

The chain couples TRBV7-2 to TRBJ2-7; 11 positions agree with TRBD2. With 5 bases clipped from V and 1 base from J, the junction kept 4 bases outside the gene matches. Germline CDR1 reads SGHTA; CDR2 reads FQGNSA. The CDR3 covers 15 residues. CDR3 loop: CASSTGLADSYEQYF. CDR3 sequence (DNA): TGTGCCAGCAGCACGGGACTAGCGGATTCCTACGAGCAGTACTTC.